The 25 T cell receptor beta chains in this list originate from one sample, sequenced in a study of Tregs in tolerant kidney transplant recipients. TCRdb's copy holds only in-frame clones and misses some; the assay was immunoSEQ multiplex PCR. The sample table includes 48,000 or so clones. This sample comprised CD4+ T cells from blood, obtained before the transplant. These receptors were collected from a human donor who received a combined kidney and bone marrow transplant.

About this clone: The read halts 3 residues ahead of the CDR3 end, with the missing end drawn from the germline J gene. J is TRBJ2-3 and V is TRBV5-1; 12 bases fit TRBD2. The CDR3 length is 16 residues. V trimming: 0 bases; J trimming: 2 bases; junction bases outside the gene matches: 1. In germline, CDR1 is SGHRS, CDR2 YFSETQ. The CDR3 sequence: CASSLGLAGATDTQYF. CDR3 DNA (partial): TGCGCCAGCAGCTTGGGACTAGCGGGAGCCACAGATACG.

Comments on this clone: The read ends 3 residues early relative to the CDR3; the germline J gene fills the gap. The same CDR3 can be traced to other DNA sequences in this sample. The chain joins TRBV18 to TRBJ2-1; 9 bases match TRBD2. Germline CDR1 and CDR2: KGHSH and LQKENI. After removal of 3 bases from V and 4 bases from J, the junction contained 4 bases not matched to a gene. This CDR3 region has 15 residues. The sequenced CDR3 bases are TGTGCCAGCTCACCTGGTAGCGGGAGTTACAATGAG. The encoded protein is CASSPGSGSYNE. The full CDR3 protein reads CASSPGSGSYNEQFF.

A note on this clone: The read terminates 3 residues ahead of where the CDR3 ends, so the germline J gene completes it. J is TRBJ2-5 and V is TRBV5-1; perhaps TRBD1 as D (7 bases). The germline V and J ends were trimmed by 0 bases and 5 bases, with 17 bases remaining between them. The CDR3 covers 16 residues. Germline CDR1 and CDR2: SGHRS and YFSETQ. The CDR3 sequence is CASSLAQGGRQETQYF. The part of the CDR3 DNA that was read is TGCGCCAGCAGCTTGGCCCAGGGGGGTCGGCAGGAGACC.

A note on this clone: The CDR3 extends 3 residues past the end of the read, so its final part is completed from the germline J gene. The chain combines TRBV2 with TRBJ1-1, with 8 positions matching TRBD1. This CDR3 spans 13 amino acids. The V gene's germline CDR1 is SNHLY and CDR2 FYNNEI. J lost 4 bases, V lost 6 bases, and 4 bases had no gene match. CDR3: CASRGQEATEAFF. Partial CDR3 DNA: TGTGCCAGCAGGGGACAGGAGGCCACTGAA.

The CDR3 sequence is CASSLGNRGHQPQHF. The part of the CDR3 DNA that was read is TGTGCCAGCAGCCTAGGGAACAGGGGGCATCAGCCC. This chain joins TRBV7-2 and TRBJ1-5; 9 bases agree with TRBD1. The sequence runs out 3 residues before the end of the CDR3; the remainder is reconstructed from the germline J gene. This CDR3 has 15 residues. V lost 5 bases, J lost 5 bases, and 7 bases stayed unmatched. Looked up from germline, CDR1 is SGHTA and CDR2 is FQGNSA.

The CDR3 is CASSNLGQGSEQYF. The CDR3 DNA, read in part, is TGCGCCAGCAGCAACTTAGGACAGGGCAGCGAG. The gene calls are TRBV5-1 and TRBJ2-7, with TRBD1 matching over 8 bases. The read ends 3 residues shy of where the CDR3 ends; the end is completed using the germline J gene. V dropped 4 bases and J dropped 6; count of bases not matched to a gene: 9. The germline CDR1 and CDR2 sequences are SGHRS and YFSETQ. The CDR3 runs 14 residues.

On this clone itself: Coverage ceases 3 residues before the CDR3 finishes, and the germline J gene fills in the end. The rearrangement joins TRBV7-2 to TRBJ2-3, with 7 bases aligning to TRBD1. Germline assignment: CDR1 SGHTA and CDR2 FQGNSA. The CDR3 is 13 residues long. V was clipped by 3 bases and J by 6 bases; unmatched bases: 3. This CDR3 is CASSLTGLDTQYF. The CDR3 bases that were read are TGTGCCAGCAGCTTGACAGGGTTGGATACG.

Notes on this clone: The read gets to within 3 residues of the CDR3 end, and the germline J gene fills in the rest. The chain couples TRBV18 to TRBJ2-1, with TRBD1 matching over 9 bases. V lost 3 bases, J lost 2 bases, and 14 bases stayed unmatched. The CDR3 has 19 amino acids. Germline CDR1 and CDR2: KGHSH and LQKENI. The CDR3 bases that were read are TGTGCCAGCTCACCTACCGGGACAGGGTTAGGAACGACCTACAATGAG. Translation gives CASSPTGTGLGTTYNE. The entire CDR3 protein reads CASSPTGTGLGTTYNEQFF.

On this clone: The CDR3 end is not reached by the read, which stops 3 residues before it; the germline J gene fills it in. The gene calls are TRBV6-1 and TRBJ1-2, with TRBD1 matching 9 bases. The junction had 8 bases not matched to a gene; V was cut back by 2 bases and J by 4 bases. CDR1 is MNHNS and CDR2 is SASEGT in the germline V gene. The CDR3 totals 16 residues. This chain's CDR3 is CASSEPLGQGLYGYTF. The covered CDR3 bases are TGTGCCAGCAGTGAACCGTTGGGACAGGGACTCTATGGC.

The DNA read from the CDR3 is TGTGCCAGTAGTACACAGCGGAACTACAATGAG. Translating gives CASSTQRNYNE. The CDR3 in its entirety is CASSTQRNYNEQFF. The chain has TRBV19 and TRBJ2-1; possibly TRBD2 for D (5 bases). Sequencing ends 3 residues short of the CDR3 end; the germline J gene provides the rest. Trimming took off 4 bases at V and 3 bases at J, with 10 bases between the two ends. The CDR3 totals 14 residues. From germline, CDR1 is LNHDA and CDR2 SQIVND (reference sequence).

Turning to this clone: The read halts 3 residues ahead of the CDR3 end, with the missing end drawn from the germline J gene. This chain links TRBV2 with TRBJ2-7; possibly TRBD2 for D (6 bases). CDR1 is SNHLY and CDR2 is FYNNEI in the germline V gene. There are 13 residues in the CDR3. Trimming took 9 bases from V and 0 from J, leaving 12 bases between them. The CDR3 is CASCSGSSYEQYF. CDR3 DNA (partial): TGTGCCAGTTGTAGCGGTAGCTCCTACGAG.

Details on this clone: The read gets to within 3 residues of the CDR3 end, and the germline J gene fills in the rest. The genes are TRBV19 and TRBJ1-2; 9 bases line up with TRBD1. The CDR3 sequence is 15 residues long. Germline assignment: CDR1 LNHDA and CDR2 SQIVND (reference sequence). The CDR3 bases that were read are TGTGCCAGTAGTTCTCACAGGGGGCCGACGAAAGGC. Encoded protein: CASSSHRGPTKG. The entire CDR3 sequence reads CASSSHRGPTKGYTF.

Regarding this clone: The observed sequence ends 3 residues before the CDR3 terminus, with the missing tail filled in from the germline J gene. The chain couples TRBV18 to TRBJ2-3, with D hard to call. The germline CDR1 and CDR2 sequences are KGHSH and LQKENI. V lost 0 bases and J lost 4, with 5 bases in between. This CDR3 has 13 amino acids. The sequenced CDR3 bases are TGTGCCAGCTCACCACCAGGGCCAGATACG. This codes for CASSPPGPDT. The CDR3 as a whole reads CASSPPGPDTQYF.

With respect to this clone: The CDR3 end falls 3 residues outside the read, so it is completed with the germline J gene. The J gene is TRBJ2-1, the V gene TRBV13, with 11 nucleotides matching TRBD2. This CDR3 has 17 residues. CDR1 is PRHDT, CDR2 FYEKMQ, per germline (reference sequence). V lost 4 bases, J lost 3 bases, and 8 bases stayed unmatched. The CDR3 region is CASSSPRLAGYYNEQFF. CDR3 bases read: TGTGCCAGCAGCTCCCCCAGACTAGCGGGGTACTACAATGAG.

About this clone: The CDR3 goes on 3 residues after the read ends, and that part is filled in from the germline J gene. V and J are TRBV7-2 and TRBJ2-1; a possible D gene is TRBD2 (6 bases). The CDR3 length is 15 residues. V was cut by 5 bases and J by 5 bases, with 16 bases left in between. Per the germline V gene, CDR1 is SGHTA and CDR2 is FQGNSA. The sequenced part of the CDR3 DNA is TGTGCCAGCAGCCTACCGCGGGACTTTGACAATGAG. This codes for CASSLPRDFDNE. The entire CDR3 protein reads CASSLPRDFDNEQFF.

Note on this clone: The read ends 3 residues before the CDR3 terminus; that terminus is restored from the germline J gene. This rearrangement joins TRBV20-1 to TRBJ2-1; D may correspond to TRBD1 or TRBD2 (5 bases each). The CDR3 consists of 13 residues. Deletions cut 6 bases from V and 4 bases from J, with 13 bases between. Germline assignment: CDR1 DFQATT and CDR2 SNEGSKA (reference sequence). The sequenced CDR3 bases are TGCAGTGCCGAGGGGTCCCCATACAATGAG. Its translation is CSAEGSPYNE. The CDR3 reads in full as CSAEGSPYNEQFF.

Notes on this clone: The CDR3 goes on 3 residues after the read ends, and that part is filled in from the germline J gene. The same CDR3 also results from other DNA sequences found in this sample. The chain uses TRBV30 and TRBJ1-1, with D hard to call. This CDR3 has 13 residues. CDR1 is GTSNPN and CDR2 is SVGIG in the germline V gene (reference sequence). Deletions cut 1 base from V and 1 base from J, with 7 bases between. CDR3 sequence: CAWSGDKNTEAFF. The sequenced part of the CDR3 DNA is TGTGCCTGGAGTGGTGACAAGAACACTGAA.

About this clone itself: The DNA ends 3 residues before the CDR3 does, and the rest of the CDR3 is filled in from the germline J gene. The chain has TRBV29-1 and TRBJ1-1; maybe TRBD1 (6 bases). Deletions cut 7 bases from V and 0 bases from J, with 15 bases between. Germline-derived CDR1 and CDR2 are SQVTM and ANQGSEA. The length of the CDR3 is 14 residues. The CDR3 DNA, read in part, is TGCAGCGCTCCGGGACACCAAATGAACACTGAA. It is translated as CSAPGHQMNTE. The full CDR3 protein is CSAPGHQMNTEAFF. Together with reference TRBV29-1 and TRBJ1-1, the CDR3 gives the full variable domain: SAVISQKPSRDICQRGTSLTIQCQVDSQVTMMFWYRQQPGQSLTLIATANQGSEATYESGFVIDKFPISRPNLTFSTLTVSNMSPEDSSIYLCSAPGHQMNTEAFFGQGTRLTVV.

Comments on this clone: The CDR3 end is not reached by the read, which stops 3 residues before it; the germline J gene fills it in. The J gene is TRBJ1-4, the V gene TRBV18; D not certain. CDR1 and CDR2 from the germline V gene are KGHSH and LQKENI. CDR3 length equals 15 residues. V gave up 4 bases and J gave up 4 bases, with 13 bases separating them. The CDR3 protein is CASSRASTFNEKLFF. The part of the CDR3 DNA that was read is TGTGCCAGCTCACGGGCCTCCACCTTTAATGAAAAA.

CDR3 in amino acids: CASRASRGTVFNEQFF. The covered CDR3 bases are TGTGCCAGCAGAGCCTCACGAGGGACAGTTTTCAATGAG. The J gene is TRBJ2-1, the V gene TRBV7-8; 7 bases map to TRBD1. From the germline J gene comes the end of the CDR3, since the read stops 3 residues before it. CDR1 SGHVS and CDR2 FQNEAQ come from the germline V gene. This CDR3 spans 16 amino acids. With V trimmed by 6 bases and J by 6 bases, 14 bases remained unmatched.

Turning to this clone: The read ends 3 residues early relative to the CDR3; the germline J gene fills the gap. J is TRBJ2-1 and V is TRBV7-8; tentative D call: TRBD1 (6 bases). This CDR3 comprises 16 residues. V was pared by 1 base and J by 4 bases, with 14 bases between. The germline V gene encodes CDR1 SGHVS and CDR2 FQNEAQ. The CDR3 bases that were read are TGTGCCAGCAGCTTAGAAGGGACAATGAGGTACAATGAG. It codes for CASSLEGTMRYNE. The complete CDR3 protein is CASSLEGTMRYNEQFF.

Points on this clone: The observed sequence ends 3 residues before the CDR3 terminus, with the missing tail filled in from the germline J gene. V is TRBV2 and J is TRBJ2-5, with 8 bases aligning to TRBD2. CDR1 and CDR2 (germline): SNHLY, FYNNEI. CDR3 length: 13 residues. V gave up 8 bases and J gave up 5 bases; unmatched junction bases: 7. The CDR3 is CASGSSGVETQYF. The covered CDR3 bases are TGTGCCAGCGGTAGTAGCGGGGTGGAGACC.

CDR3: CAIMDRDSDEQFF. The sequenced CDR3 bases are TGTGCCATAATGGACAGGGATAGCGATGAG. The V and J genes are TRBV10-3 and TRBJ2-1, with TRBD1 identical over 8 bases. The read stops 3 residues short of the end of the CDR3; the missing end is completed from the germline J gene. CDR3 length: 13 amino acids. J lost 8 bases, V lost 9 bases, and 9 bases had no gene match. Germline V gene lookup returns CDR1 ENHRY and CDR2 SYGVKD.

As for this clone: The CDR3 is cut off 3 residues early in the read; its end comes from the germline J gene. The V and J genes are TRBV20-1 and TRBJ2-7; 7 bases are a match to TRBD2. The CDR3 is 11 residues long. Germline V gene data show CDR1 as DFQATT and CDR2 as SNEGSKA (reference sequence). With 8 bases clipped from V and 5 bases from J, the junction kept 6 bases outside the gene matches. The CDR3 sequence: CSSTGGHEQYF. The covered CDR3 bases are TGCAGTTCGACGGGGGGACACGAG.

With regard to this clone: Read data end 3 residues before the CDR3 end; the end is taken from the germline J gene. The chain employs TRBV10-3 and TRBJ1-1, with 7 bases matching TRBD1. Per germline, CDR1 ENHRY and CDR2 SYGVKD. The V and J ends lost 6 bases and 2 bases, in that order; junction bases with no gene match: 3. The CDR3 spans 13 residues. The part of the CDR3 DNA that was read is TGTGCCATCAGCGGACAGGCTAACACTGAA. Protein sequence: CAISGQANTE. From start to end, the CDR3 is CAISGQANTEAFF.